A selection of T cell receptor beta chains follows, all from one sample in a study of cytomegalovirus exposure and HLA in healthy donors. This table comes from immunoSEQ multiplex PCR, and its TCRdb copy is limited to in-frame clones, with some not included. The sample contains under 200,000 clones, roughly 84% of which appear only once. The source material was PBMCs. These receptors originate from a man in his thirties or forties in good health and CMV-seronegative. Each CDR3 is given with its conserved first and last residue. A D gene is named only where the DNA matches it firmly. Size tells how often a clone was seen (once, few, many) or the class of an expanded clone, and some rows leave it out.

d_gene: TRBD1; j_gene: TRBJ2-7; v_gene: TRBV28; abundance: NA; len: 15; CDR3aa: CASSFLGDSHYEQYF; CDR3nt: TGTGCCAGCAGTTTTCTAGGGGACAGCCACTACGAGCAGTACTTC
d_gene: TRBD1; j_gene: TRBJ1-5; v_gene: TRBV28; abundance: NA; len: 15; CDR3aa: CASSFPTGVGQPQHF; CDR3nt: TGTGCCAGCAGTTTTCCGACAGGGGTAGGGCAGCCCCAGCATTTT
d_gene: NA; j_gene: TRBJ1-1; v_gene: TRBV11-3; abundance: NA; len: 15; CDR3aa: CASSTSGGADTEAFF; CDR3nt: TGTGCCAGCAGCACAAGCGGGGGGGCAGACACTGAAGCTTTCTTT
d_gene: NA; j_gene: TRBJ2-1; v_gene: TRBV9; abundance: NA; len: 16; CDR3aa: CASSVGGGVLGHEQLF; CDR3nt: TGTGCCAGCAGCGTAGGAGGGGGGGTTTTGGGCCATGAGCAGCTCTTC
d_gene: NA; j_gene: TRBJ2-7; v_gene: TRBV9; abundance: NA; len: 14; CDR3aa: CASSVGPALGEQYF; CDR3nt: TGTGCCAGCAGCGTAGGCCCAGCTCTAGGCGAGCAGTACTTC
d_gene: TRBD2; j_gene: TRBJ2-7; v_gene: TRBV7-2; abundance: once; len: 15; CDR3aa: CASSPSAGVSYEQYF; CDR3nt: TGTGCCAGCAGCCCCTCAGCGGGGGTCTCCTACGAGCAGTACTTC
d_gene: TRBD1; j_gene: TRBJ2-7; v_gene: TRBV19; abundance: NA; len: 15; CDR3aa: CASSGYRTGMNEQYF; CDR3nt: TGTGCCAGTAGCGGATATCGGACAGGGATGAACGAGCAGTACTTC
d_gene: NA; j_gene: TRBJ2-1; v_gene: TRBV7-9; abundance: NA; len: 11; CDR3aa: CASSQGRGQFF; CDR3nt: TGTGCCAGCAGCCAGGGCAGGGGGCAGTTCTTC
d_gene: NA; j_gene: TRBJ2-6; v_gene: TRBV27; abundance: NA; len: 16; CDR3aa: CASSLSAGAGANVLTF; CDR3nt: TGTGCCAGCAGTTTATCGGCAGGGGCTGGGGCCAACGTCCTGACTTTC
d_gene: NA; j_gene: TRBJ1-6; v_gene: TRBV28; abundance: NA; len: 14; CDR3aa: CASSFTGYNSPLHF; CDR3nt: TGTGCCAGCAGTTTCACAGGGTATAATTCCCCCCTCCACTTT
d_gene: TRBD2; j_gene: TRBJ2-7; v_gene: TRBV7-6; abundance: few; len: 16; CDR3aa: CASSLGSGGAAYEQYF; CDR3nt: TGTGCCAGCAGCTTAGGGAGCGGGGGGGCCGCCTACGAGCAGTACTTC
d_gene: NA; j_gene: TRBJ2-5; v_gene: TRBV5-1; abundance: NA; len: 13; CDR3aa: CASSLAGRETQYF; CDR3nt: TGCGCCAGCAGCTTGGCGGGGAGGGAGACCCAGTACTTC
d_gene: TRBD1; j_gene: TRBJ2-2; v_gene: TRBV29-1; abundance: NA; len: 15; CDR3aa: CSVPARGLNTGELFF; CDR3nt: TGCAGCGTCCCAGCCAGGGGGCTTAACACCGGGGAGCTGTTTTTT